This T cell receptor (beta chain) is from a study of CD8 T cells in ankylosing spondylitis. This clonotype was counted ten times or more. Its antigen is unknown. Overall study findings and caveats: Earlier authors reported some of these motif variants in reactive arthritis synovial fluid and blood. Characteristic of ankylosing spondylitis blood, it appeared, was a TCR beta motif comprising roughly eight highly homologous variants.

V shed 3 bases and J 1 base; nucleotides not matched to a gene: 1. This CDR3 is built from 16 residues. The germline CDR1 and CDR2 sequences are SQVTM and ANQGSEA. Each CDR3 protein is one row after TCRdb ran MiXCR on the 5' RACE reads. Of some 250,000 distinct CDR3 sequences detected, 8% to 9.5% appear once; the ten largest clones hold over 6.5%. The rearrangement links TRBV29-1 to TRBJ2-3; the match to TRBD2 covers 16 bases. The sequence was collected from a male donor with ankylosing spondylitis or in good health (not recorded which). The sequenced sample was blood, either unsorted or a sorted T cell fraction (not recorded which). DNA of the CDR3: TGCAGCGTTGATGGGACTAGCGGGGGGGGCACAGATACGCAGTATTTT. Encoded protein: CSVDGTSGGGTDTQYF.